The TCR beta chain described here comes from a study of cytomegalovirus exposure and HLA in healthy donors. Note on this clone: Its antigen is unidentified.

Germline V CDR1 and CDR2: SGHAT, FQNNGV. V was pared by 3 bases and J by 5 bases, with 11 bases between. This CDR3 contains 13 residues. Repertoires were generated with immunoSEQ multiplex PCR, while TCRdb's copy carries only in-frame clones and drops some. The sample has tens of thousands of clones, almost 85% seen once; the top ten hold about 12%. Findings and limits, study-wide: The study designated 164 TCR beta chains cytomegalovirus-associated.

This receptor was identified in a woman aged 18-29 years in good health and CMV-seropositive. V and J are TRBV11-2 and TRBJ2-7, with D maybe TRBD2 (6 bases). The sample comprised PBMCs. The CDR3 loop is CASSLGLVNEQYF. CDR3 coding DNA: TGTGCCAGCAGCTTGGGACTGGTGAACGAGCAGTACTTC.